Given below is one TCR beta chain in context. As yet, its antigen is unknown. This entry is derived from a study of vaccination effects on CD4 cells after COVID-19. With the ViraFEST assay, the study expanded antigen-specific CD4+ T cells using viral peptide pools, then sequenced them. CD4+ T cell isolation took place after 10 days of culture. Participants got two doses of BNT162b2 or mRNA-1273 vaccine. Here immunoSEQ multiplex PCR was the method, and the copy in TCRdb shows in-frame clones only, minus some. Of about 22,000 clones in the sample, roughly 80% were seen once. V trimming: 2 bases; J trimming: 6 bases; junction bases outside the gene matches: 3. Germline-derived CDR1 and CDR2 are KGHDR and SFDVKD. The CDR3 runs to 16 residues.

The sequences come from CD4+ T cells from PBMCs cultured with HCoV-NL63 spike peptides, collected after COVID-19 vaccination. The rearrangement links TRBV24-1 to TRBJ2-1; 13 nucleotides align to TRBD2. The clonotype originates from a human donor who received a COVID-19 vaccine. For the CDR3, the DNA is TGTGCCACCAGTGATTCCCGGACTAGCGGGAGCAATGAGCAGTTCTTC. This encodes CATSDSRTSGSNEQFF.